This T cell receptor (beta chain) appears in the sequencing data of a study of control samples from healthy donors and cancer patients. Profiled with immunoSEQ multiplex PCR; TCRdb holds only in-frame clones, not every one. The data show about 180,000 clones, 94% seen once. V dropped 4 bases and J dropped 7 bases, with 14 bases sitting between them. The germline CDR1 and CDR2 sequences are SGHNT and YYREEE (reference sequence). The length of the CDR3 is 13 residues. This receptor was obtained from a woman under 30 in good health. The J gene is TRBJ1-2, the V gene TRBV5-4, with D perhaps TRBD1 (6 bases). The material sequenced was blood. CDR3 sequence (DNA): TGTGCCAGCAGCCCGGGGGGCGCTCGTGGCTACACCTTC. It specifies CASSPGGARGYTF. The variable domain in full, with the rest retrieved from reference TRBV5-4 and TRBJ1-2, is ETGVTQSPTHLIKTRGQQVTLRCSSQSGHNTVSWYQQALGQGPQFIFQYYREEENGRGNFPPRFSGLQFPNYSSELNVNALELDDSALYLCASSPGGARGYTFGSGTRLTVV.